Below, 9 T cell receptor beta chains from the same sample are listed, as sequenced in a study of cytomegalovirus exposure and HLA in healthy donors. The PCR ran on 60 Vbeta and 13 Jbeta primers. Only in-frame clones appear in the TCRdb table, and some are missing; sequencing was by immunoSEQ multiplex PCR. Among roughly 110,000 clones listed, about 81% were seen once. The source material was PBMCs. These receptor sequences come from a male donor in good health and CMV-seropositive.

V is TRBV6-6 and J is TRBJ2-1; 11 bases are a match to TRBD2. CDR1 MNHNY and CDR2 SVGAGI come from the germline V gene (reference sequence). There are 13 residues in the CDR3. J was trimmed by 10 bases and V by 5 bases; bases with no gene match: 4. CDR3 sequence (DNA): TGTGCCAGCAGTAAACTAGCGGGGGACGAGCAGTTCTTC. It translates to CASSKLAGDEQFF.

This clone has only a few counts. The CDR3 loop is CATRGGSYNEQFF. The CDR3 DNA is TGCGCCACACGGGGGGGCTCCTACAATGAGCAGTTCTTC. The chain recombines TRBV5-1 with TRBJ2-1, with 8 bases fitting TRBD2. Trimming took 9 bases from V and 0 from J; bases not matched to a gene: 2. The germline V gene encodes CDR1 SGHRS and CDR2 YFSETQ. The CDR3 loop spans 13 amino acids.

This chain links TRBV15 with TRBJ2-1, with 7 bases that match TRBD2. CDR1 and CDR2 (germline): LNHNV, YYDKDF (reference sequence). This CDR3 spans 15 amino acids. J lost 8 bases, V lost 1 base, and 8 bases had no gene match. The CDR3 nucleotides are TGTGCCACCAGCAGAGGGGGGGGAGGGCCGGATGAGCAGTTCTTC. Translated: CATSRGGGGPDEQFF.

The rearrangement uses TRBV5-6 and TRBJ1-1, with D perhaps TRBD1 (5 bases). The germline gives CDR1 SGHDT, CDR2 YYEEEE. The V end lost 0 bases, the J end lost 0 bases, and 15 bases lay between the germline ends. The CDR3 is 17 residues long. This CDR3 reads CASSLDTGVIMNTEAFF. As DNA, the CDR3 is TGTGCCAGCAGCTTGGATACAGGAGTTATCATGAACACTGAAGCTTTCTTT.

With regard to this clone: The germline gene is not matched at one end of the junction; a read error may be the cause. This chain joins TRBV7-9 and TRBJ2-7, with 7 bases identical to TRBD1. Per the germline V gene, CDR1 is SEHNR and CDR2 is FQNEAQ (reference sequence). There are 14 residues in the CDR3. CDR3 nucleotides: TGTTCCAGCAACTTAGGTGCAGGGGGCTACGAGCAGTACTTC. Translating it yields CSSNLGAGGYEQYF.

This clone has more than one count but fewer than ten. The V and J genes are TRBV7-8 and TRBJ1-2, with D tentatively TRBD1 (5 bases). V lost 4 bases and J 5 bases, leaving 14 bases between the germline ends. Per the germline V gene, CDR1 is SGHVS and CDR2 is FQNEAQ. This CDR3 contains 14 residues. The CDR3 reads CASSSRLEGYGYTF. CDR3 nucleotide sequence: TGTGCCAGCAGCTCGAGGTTGGAGGGGTATGGCTACACCTTC.

A single count supports this clone. The rearrangement joins TRBV7-9 to TRBJ2-5; D not resolved. Per germline, CDR1 SEHNR and CDR2 FQNEAQ (reference sequence). CDR3 length equals 14 residues. Between the trimmed V and J ends, which lost 5 bases and 1 base, there was a span of 11 bases. DNA for the CDR3: TGTGCCAGCAGCCCCGACACACTCCAAGAGACCCAGTACTTC. Translation gives CASSPDTLQETQYF.

Written as DNA, the CDR3 is TGTGCCAGCAGCCCGGGACAGGGGGGTGAAAAACTGTTTTTT. It is translated as CASSPGQGGEKLFF. The V call is TRBV28, the J call TRBJ1-4, with 11 bases matching TRBD1. The V gene's germline CDR1 is MDHEN and CDR2 SYDVKM. V trimming: 6 bases; J trimming: 7 bases; junction bases outside the gene matches: 4. This CDR3 contains 14 residues.

This clone was detected only a few times. The chain employs TRBV9 and TRBJ2-1; TRBD2 aligns across 7 bases. After removal of 0 bases from V and 7 bases from J, the junction contained 16 bases not matched to a gene. This CDR3 contains 18 residues. Germline CDR1 is SGDLS and CDR2 is YYNGEE. CDR3 in DNA: TGTGCCAGCAGCGTAGCTTACCGACTCAGCGGGGCGTTGAATGAGCAGTTCTTC. As protein: CASSVAYRLSGALNEQFF.